This T cell receptor (beta chain) was identified during a study of type 1 regulatory T cells. For the study at large: T-allo10 is an in vitro-generated, Tr1-enriched CD4 T cell product specific for alloantigen.

Each CDR3 protein is one row after TCRdb ran MiXCR on the reads. The data show tens of thousands of distinct CDR3 sequences, 9.5% to 15% seen once. The CDR3 totals 15 residues. The V end lost 0 bases, the J end lost 0 bases, and 7 bases lay between the germline ends. The germline V gene encodes CDR1 MNHNS and CDR2 SASEGT. Study-wide results and caveats: Tr1 cells had a more restricted TCR repertoire than non-Tr1 cells.

Note on this clonotype: Antigen specificity is unknown.

The specimen was cultured non-Tr1 T cells, either the whole culture or a sorted T cell fraction (not recorded which). The genes are TRBV6-1 and TRBJ2-3; D remains unclear. The receptor's source is a human donor in good health. Written as DNA, the CDR3 is TGTGCCAGCAGTGAAGCTGGCTATAGCACAGATACGCAGTATTTT. Protein product: CASSEAGYSTDTQYF.